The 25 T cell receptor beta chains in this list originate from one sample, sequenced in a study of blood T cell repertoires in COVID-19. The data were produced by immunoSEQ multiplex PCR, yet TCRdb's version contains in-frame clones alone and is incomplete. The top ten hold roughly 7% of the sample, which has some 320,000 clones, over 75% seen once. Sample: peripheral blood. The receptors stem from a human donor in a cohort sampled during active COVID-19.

The CDR3 DNA sequence: TGTGCCTGGAGTTCCCTTTCGACAATCGGGGAGCTGTTTTTT. It is translated as CAWSSLSTIGELFF. This chain connects TRBV30 to TRBJ2-2; D call uncertain. Germline V gives CDR1 GTSNPN, CDR2 SVGIG (reference sequence). V shed 2 bases and J shed 7 bases, with 14 bases lying between them. The CDR3 has 14 residues.

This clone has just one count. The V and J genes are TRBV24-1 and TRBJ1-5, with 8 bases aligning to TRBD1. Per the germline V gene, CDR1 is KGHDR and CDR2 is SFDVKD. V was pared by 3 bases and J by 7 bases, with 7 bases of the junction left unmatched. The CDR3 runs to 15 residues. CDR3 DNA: TGTGCCACCAGTGATCCTTCCGGACAGGGCCAGCCCCAGCATTTT. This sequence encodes CATSDPSGQGQPQHF.

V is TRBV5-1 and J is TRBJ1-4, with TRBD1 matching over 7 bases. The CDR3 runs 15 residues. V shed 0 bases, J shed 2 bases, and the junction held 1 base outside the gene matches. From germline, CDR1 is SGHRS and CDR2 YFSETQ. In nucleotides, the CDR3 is TGCGCCAGCAGCTTGGAAGGGGGCACTAATGAAAAACTGTTTTTT. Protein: CASSLEGGTNEKLFF.

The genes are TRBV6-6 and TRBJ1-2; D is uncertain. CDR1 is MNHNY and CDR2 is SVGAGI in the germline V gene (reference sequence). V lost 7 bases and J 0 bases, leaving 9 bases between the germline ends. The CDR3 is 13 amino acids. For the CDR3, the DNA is TGTGCCAGCACCCCTTTAGCTAACTATGGCTACACCTTC. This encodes CASTPLANYGYTF.

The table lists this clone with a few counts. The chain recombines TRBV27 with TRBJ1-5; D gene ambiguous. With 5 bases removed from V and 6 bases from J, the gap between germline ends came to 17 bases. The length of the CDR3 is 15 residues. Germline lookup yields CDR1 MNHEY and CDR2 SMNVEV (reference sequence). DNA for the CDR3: TGTGCCAGCAGTACCTATTGGGAAGGAGGTCAGCCCCAGCATTTT. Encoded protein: CASSTYWEGGQPQHF.

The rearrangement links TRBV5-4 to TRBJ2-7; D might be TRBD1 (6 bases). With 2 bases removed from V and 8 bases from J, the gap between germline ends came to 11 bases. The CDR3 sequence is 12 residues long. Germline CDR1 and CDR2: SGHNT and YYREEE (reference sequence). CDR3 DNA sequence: TGTGCCAGCAGCTTTAACAGGGAGAAGCAGTACTTC. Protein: CASSFNREKQYF.

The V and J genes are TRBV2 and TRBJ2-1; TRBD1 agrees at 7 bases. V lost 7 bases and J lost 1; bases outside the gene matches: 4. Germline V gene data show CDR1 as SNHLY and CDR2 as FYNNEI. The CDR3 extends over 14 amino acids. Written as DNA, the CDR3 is TGTGCCAGCAATACAGGGGTTTCCTACAATGAGCAGTTCTTC. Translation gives CASNTGVSYNEQFF.

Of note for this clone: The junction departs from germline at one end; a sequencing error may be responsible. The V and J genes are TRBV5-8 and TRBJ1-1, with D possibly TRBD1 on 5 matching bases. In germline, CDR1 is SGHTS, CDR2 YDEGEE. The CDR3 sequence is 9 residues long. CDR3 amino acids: CASGGGERF. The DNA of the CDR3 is TGTGCCAGCGGAGGAGGGGAAAGGTTT.

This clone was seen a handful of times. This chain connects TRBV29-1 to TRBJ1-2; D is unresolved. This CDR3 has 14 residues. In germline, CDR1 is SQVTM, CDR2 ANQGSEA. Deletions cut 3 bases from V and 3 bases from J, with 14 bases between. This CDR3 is CSVDWSGGDYGYTF. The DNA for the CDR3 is TGCAGCGTTGATTGGTCCGGCGGTGACTATGGCTACACCTTC.

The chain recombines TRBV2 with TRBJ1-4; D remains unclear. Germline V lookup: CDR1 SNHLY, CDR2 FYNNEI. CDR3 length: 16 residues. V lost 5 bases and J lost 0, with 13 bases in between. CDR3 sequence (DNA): TGTGCCAGCAGTTTTCCAGGCGATGCAACTAATGAAAAACTGTTTTTT. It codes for CASSFPGDATNEKLFF. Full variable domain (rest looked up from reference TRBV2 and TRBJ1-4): EPEVTQTPSHQVTQMGQEVILRCVPISNHLYFYWYRQILGQKVEFLVSFYNNEISEKSEIFDDQFSVERPDGSNFTLKIRSTKLEDSAMYFCASSFPGDATNEKLFFGSGTQLSVL.

The CDR3 spells CASSRGRDNSPLHF. CDR3 DNA: TGTGCCAGCTCAAGGGGGAGAGATAATTCACCCCTCCACTTT. V and J are TRBV18 and TRBJ1-6; tentatively, D is TRBD1 (6 bases). V shed 5 bases and J shed 5 bases, with 10 bases lying between them. Germline loops: CDR1 KGHSH, CDR2 LQKENI. CDR3 length equals 14 residues. Based on the CDR3 plus reference TRBV18 and TRBJ1-6, the full variable domain is NAGVMQNPRHLVRRRGQEARLRCSPMKGHSHVYWYRQLPEEGLKFMVYLQKENIIDESGMPKERFSAEFPKEGPSILRIQQVVRGDSAAYFCASSRGRDNSPLHFGNGTRLTVT.

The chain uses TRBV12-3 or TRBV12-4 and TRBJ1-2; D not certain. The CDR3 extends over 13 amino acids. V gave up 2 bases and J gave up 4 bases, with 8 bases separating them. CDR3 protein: CASSLSGVYGYTF. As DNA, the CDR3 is TGTGCCAGCAGTTTATCCGGGGTCTATGGCTACACCTTC.

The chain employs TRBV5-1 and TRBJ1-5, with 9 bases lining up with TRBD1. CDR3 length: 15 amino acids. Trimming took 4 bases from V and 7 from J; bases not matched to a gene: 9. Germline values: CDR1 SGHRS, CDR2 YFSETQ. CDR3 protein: CASSPTGTGYQPQHF. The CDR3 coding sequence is TGCGCCAGCAGCCCGACCGGGACAGGGTACCAGCCCCAGCATTTT.

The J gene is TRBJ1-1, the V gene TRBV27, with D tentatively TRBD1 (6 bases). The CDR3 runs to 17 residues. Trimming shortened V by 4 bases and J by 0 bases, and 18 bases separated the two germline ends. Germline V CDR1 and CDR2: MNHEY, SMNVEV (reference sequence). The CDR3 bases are TGTGCCAGCAGTTCACGACAGGAAGTTTTCATGAACACTGAAGCTTTCTTT. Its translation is CASSSRQEVFMNTEAFF.

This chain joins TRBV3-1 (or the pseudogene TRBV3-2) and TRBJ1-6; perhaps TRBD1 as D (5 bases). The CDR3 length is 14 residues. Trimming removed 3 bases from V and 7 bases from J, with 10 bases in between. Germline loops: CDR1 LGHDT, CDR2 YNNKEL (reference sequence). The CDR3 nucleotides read TGTGCCAGCAGCCATCTGGCAGGGAATTCACCCCTCCACTTT. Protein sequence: CASSHLAGNSPLHF.

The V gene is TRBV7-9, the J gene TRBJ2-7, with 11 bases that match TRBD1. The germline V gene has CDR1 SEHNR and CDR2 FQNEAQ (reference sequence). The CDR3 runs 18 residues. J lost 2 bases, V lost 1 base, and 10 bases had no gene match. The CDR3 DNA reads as TGTGCCAGCAGCTTAGTGGTTCTCCTGGGACAGGGGGCCTACGAGCAGTACTTC. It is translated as CASSLVVLLGQGAYEQYF.

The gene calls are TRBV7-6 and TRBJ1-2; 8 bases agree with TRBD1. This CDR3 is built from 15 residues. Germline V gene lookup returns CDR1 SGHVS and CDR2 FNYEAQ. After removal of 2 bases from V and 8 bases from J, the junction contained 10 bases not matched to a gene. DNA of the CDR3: TGTGCCAGCAGCTTACGGCGGCAGGGGGCAGGGGGCTACACCTTC. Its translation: CASSLRRQGAGGYTF. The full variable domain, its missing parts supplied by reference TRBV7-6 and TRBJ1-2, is GAGVSQSPRYKVTKRGQDVALRCDPISGHVSLYWYRQALGQGPEFLTYFNYEAQQDKSGLPNDRFSAERPEGSISTLTIQRTEQRDSAMYRCASSLRRQGAGGYTFGSGTRLTVV.

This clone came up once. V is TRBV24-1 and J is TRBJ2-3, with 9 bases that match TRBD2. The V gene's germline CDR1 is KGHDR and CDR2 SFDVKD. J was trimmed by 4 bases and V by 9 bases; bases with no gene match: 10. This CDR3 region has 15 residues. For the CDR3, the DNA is TGTGCCACCTCTGATCGCGCGGGGGGGCCAGATACGCAGTATTTT. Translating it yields CATSDRAGGPDTQYF.

CDR3 amino acids: CASSLERVEQYF. The CDR3 bases are TGTGCCAGCAGCTTAGAGAGGGTCGAGCAGTACTTC. The chain uses TRBV11-2 and TRBJ2-7; a weak D match, TRBD2 (5 bases). Looked up from germline, CDR1 is SGHAT and CDR2 is FQNNGV. V shed 0 bases and J shed 6 bases, with 6 bases lying between them. The CDR3 runs to 12 residues.

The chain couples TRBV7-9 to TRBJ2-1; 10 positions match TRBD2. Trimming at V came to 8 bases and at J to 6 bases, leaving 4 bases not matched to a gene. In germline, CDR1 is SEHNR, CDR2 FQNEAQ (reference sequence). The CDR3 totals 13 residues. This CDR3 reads CASVAGGPNEQFF. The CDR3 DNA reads TGTGCCAGCGTAGCGGGGGGACCCAATGAGCAGTTCTTC.

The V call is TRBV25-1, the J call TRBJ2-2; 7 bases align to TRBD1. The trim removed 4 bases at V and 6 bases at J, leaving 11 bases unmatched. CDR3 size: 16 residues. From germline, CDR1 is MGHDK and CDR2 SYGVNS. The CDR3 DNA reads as TGTGCCAGCAGTGGGTCGGGGACAGAAATCTCCGGGGAGCTGTTTTTT. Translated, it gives CASSGSGTEISGELFF.

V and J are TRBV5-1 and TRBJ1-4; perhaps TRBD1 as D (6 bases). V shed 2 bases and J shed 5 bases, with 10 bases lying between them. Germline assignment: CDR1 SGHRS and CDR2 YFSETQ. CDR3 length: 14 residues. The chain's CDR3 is CASSFSGVNEKLFF. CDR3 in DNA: TGCGCCAGCAGCTTCTCAGGGGTAAATGAAAAACTGTTTTTT.

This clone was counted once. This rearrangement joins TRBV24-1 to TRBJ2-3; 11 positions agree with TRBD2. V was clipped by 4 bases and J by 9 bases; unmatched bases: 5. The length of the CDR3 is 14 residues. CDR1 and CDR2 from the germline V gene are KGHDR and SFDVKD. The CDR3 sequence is CATSEPGTSGTQYF. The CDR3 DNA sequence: TGTGCCACCAGTGAACCCGGGACTAGCGGCACGCAGTATTTT.

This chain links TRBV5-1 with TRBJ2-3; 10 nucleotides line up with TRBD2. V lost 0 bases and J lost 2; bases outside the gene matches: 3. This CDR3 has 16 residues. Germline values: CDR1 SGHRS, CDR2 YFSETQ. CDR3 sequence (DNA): TGCGCCAGCAGCTTGGTGACTAGCGGGTACACAGATACGCAGTATTTT. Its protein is CASSLVTSGYTDTQYF.

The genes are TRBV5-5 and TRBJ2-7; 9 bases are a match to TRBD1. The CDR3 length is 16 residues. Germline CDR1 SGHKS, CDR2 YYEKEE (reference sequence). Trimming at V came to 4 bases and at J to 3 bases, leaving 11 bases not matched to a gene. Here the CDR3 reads CASSPGWGQGHYEQYF. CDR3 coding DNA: TGTGCCAGCAGCCCGGGGTGGGGACAGGGCCACTACGAGCAGTACTTC.